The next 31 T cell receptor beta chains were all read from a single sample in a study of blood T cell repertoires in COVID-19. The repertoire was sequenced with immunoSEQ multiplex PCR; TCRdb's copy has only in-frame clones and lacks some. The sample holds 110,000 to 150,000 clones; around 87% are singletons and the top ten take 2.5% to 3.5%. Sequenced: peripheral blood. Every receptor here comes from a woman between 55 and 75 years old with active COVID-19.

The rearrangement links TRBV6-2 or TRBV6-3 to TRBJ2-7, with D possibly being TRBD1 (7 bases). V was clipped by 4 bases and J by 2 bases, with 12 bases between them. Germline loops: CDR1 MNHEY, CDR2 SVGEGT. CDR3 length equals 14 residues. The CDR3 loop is CASSSQGGAYEQYF. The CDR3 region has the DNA TGTGCCAGCAGTTCTCAGGGGGGCGCCTACGAGCAGTACTTC.

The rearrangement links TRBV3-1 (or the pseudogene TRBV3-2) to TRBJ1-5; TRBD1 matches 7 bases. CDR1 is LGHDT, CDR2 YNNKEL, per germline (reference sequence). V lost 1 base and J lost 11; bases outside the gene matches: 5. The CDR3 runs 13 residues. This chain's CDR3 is CASSQATGLSQHF. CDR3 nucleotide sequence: TGTGCCAGCAGCCAAGCGACAGGGTTGTCCCAGCATTTT.

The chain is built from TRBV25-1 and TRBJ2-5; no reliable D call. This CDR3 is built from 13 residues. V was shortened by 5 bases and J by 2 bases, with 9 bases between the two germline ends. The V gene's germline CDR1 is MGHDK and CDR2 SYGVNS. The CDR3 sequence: CASSLVEQETQYF. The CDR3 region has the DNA TGTGCCAGCAGTCTCGTCGAGCAAGAGACCCAGTACTTC.

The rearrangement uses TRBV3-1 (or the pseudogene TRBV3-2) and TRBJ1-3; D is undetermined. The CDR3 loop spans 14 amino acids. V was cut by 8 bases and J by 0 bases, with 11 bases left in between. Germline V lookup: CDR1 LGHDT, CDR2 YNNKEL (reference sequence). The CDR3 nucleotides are TGTGCCAGCGCAGCGGCCCACTCTGGAAACACCATATATTTT. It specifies CASAAAHSGNTIYF.

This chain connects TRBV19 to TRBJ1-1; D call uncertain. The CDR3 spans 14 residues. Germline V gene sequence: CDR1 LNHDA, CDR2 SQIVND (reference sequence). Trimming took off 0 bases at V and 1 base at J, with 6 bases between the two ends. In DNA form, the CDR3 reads TGTGCCAGTAGTATAGAGCCGAGGAACACTGAAGCTTTCTTT. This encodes CASSIEPRNTEAFF.

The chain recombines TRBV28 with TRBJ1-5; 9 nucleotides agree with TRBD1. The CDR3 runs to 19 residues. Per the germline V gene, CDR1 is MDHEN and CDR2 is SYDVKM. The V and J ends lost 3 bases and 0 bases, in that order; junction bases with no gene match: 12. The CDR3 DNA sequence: TGTGCCAGCAGTTTCCGGACAGGGGAGGAGGTGGATAGCAATCAGCCCCAGCATTTT. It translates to CASSFRTGEEVDSNQPQHF.

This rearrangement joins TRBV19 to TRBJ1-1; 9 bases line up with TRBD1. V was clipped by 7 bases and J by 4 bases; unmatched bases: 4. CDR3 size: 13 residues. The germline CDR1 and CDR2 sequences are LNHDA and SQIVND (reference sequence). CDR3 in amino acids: CASITTGGTEAFF. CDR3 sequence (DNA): TGTGCCAGTATTACGACAGGGGGCACTGAAGCTTTCTTT. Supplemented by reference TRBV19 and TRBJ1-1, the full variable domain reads DGGITQSPKYLFRKEGQNVTLSCEQNLNHDAMYWYRQDPGQGLRLIYYSQIVNDFQKGDIAEGYSVSREKKESFPLTVTSAQKNPTAFYLCASITTGGTEAFFGQGTRLTVV.

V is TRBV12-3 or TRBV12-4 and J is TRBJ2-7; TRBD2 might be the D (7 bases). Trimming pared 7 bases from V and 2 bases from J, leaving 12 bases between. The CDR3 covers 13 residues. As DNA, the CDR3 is TGTGCCAGCACCTTAGGGGGGGCCTACGAGCAGTACTTC. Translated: CASTLGGAYEQYF.

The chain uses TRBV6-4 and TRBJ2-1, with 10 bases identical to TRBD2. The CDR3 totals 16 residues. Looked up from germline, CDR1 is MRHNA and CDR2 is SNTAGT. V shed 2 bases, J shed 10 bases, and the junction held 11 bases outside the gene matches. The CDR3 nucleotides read TGTGCCAGCAGTGACAGTAGCACTAGCGGGACAAGGGAGCAGTTCTTC. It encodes CASSDSSTSGTREQFF.

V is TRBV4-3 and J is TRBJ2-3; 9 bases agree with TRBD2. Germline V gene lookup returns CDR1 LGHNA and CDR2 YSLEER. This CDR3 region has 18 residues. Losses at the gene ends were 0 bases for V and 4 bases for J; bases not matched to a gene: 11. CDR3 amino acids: CASSQDLVAGVFADTQYF. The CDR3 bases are TGCGCCAGCAGCCAAGATTTGGTAGCGGGAGTTTTTGCAGATACGCAGTATTTT.

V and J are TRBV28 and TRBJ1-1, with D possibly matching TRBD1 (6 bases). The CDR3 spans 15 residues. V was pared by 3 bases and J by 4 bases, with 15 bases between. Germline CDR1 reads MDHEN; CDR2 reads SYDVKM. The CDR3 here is CASSFESYRATEAFF. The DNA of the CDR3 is TGTGCCAGCAGTTTCGAGAGTTACAGGGCCACTGAAGCTTTCTTT.

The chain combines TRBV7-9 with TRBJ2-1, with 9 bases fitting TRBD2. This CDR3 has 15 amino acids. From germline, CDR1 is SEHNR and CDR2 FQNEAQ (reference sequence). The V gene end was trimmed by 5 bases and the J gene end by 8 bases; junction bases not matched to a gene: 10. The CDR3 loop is CASSEQLAGFDEQFF. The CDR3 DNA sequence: TGTGCCAGCAGCGAGCAACTAGCGGGTTTCGATGAGCAGTTCTTC.

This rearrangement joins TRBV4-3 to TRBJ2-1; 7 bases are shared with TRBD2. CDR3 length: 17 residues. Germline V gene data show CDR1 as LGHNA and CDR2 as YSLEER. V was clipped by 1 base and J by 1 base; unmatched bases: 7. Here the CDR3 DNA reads TGCGCCAGCAGCCAAGGCACTGGGGGGGTATCCTACAATGAGCAGTTCTTC. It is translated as CASSQGTGGVSYNEQFF.

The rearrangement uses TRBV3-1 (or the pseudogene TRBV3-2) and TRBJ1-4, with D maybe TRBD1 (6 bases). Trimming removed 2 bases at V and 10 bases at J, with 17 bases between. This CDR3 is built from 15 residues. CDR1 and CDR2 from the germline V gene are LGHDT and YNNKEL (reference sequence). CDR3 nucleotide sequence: TGTGCCAGCAGCCAACTAACAGGGTCTACTGGAAAACTGTTTTTT. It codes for CASSQLTGSTGKLFF.

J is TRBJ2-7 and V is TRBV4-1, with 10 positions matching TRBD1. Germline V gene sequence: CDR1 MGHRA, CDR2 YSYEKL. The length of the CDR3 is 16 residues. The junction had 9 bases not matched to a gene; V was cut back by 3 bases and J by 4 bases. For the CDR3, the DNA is TGCGCCAGCAGCCACCGGGACAGGGGAAGCCTGTACGAGCAGTACTTC. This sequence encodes CASSHRDRGSLYEQYF.

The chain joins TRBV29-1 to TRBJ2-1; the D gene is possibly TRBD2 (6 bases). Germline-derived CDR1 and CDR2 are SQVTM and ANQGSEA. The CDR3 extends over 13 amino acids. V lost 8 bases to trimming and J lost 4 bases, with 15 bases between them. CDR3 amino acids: CSSRDSTYNEQFF. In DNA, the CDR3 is TGCAGCTCCCGGGACTCGACTTACAATGAGCAGTTCTTC.

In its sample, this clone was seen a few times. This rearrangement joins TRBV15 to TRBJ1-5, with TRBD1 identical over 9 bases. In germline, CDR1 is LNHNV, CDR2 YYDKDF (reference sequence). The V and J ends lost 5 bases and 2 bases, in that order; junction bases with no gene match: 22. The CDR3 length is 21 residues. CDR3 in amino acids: CATSRKLDRGYNLYGNQPQHF. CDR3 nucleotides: TGTGCCACCAGCCGTAAATTAGACAGGGGGTATAACTTATATGGCAATCAGCCCCAGCATTTT.

The CDR3 loop is CASSTLGGPYEQYF. The CDR3, as DNA: TGTGCCAGCTCAACCCTGGGAGGCCCCTACGAGCAGTACTTC. The J gene is TRBJ2-7, the V gene TRBV18, with D possibly TRBD2 on 6 matching bases. Germline V lookup: CDR1 KGHSH, CDR2 LQKENI. The CDR3 is 14 residues long. V was pared by 5 bases and J by 2 bases, with 13 bases between.

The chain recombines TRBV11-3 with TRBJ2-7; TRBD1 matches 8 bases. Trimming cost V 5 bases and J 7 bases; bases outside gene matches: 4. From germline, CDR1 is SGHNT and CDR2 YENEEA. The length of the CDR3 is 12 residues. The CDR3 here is CASSPRTGEQYF. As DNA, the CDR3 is TGTGCCAGCAGCCCGAGGACAGGGGAGCAGTACTTC.

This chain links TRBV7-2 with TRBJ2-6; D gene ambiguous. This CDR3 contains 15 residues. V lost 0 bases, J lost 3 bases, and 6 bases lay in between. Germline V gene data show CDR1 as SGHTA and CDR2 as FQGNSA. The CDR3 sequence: CASSLAALGANVLTF. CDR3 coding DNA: TGTGCCAGCAGCTTAGCGGCCCTTGGGGCCAACGTCCTGACTTTC.

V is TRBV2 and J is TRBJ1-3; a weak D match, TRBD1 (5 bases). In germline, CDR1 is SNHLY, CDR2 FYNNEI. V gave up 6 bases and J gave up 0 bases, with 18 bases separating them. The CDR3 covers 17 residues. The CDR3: CASSRPTAPDSGNTIYF. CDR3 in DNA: TGTGCCAGCAGCAGACCGACAGCCCCAGACTCTGGAAACACCATATATTTT.

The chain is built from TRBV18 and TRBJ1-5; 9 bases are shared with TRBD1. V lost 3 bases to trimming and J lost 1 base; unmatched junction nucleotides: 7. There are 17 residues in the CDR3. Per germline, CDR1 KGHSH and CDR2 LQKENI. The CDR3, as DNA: TGTGCCAGCTCACCCTTGGGACAGGGAGAGAGCAATCAGCCCCAGCATTTT. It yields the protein CASSPLGQGESNQPQHF.

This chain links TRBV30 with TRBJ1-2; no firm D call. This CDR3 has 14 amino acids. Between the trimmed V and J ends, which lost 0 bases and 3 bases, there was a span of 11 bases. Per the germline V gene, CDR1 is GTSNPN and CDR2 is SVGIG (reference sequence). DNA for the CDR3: TGTGCCTGGAGTGTACCCGGGTCTCACTATGGCTACACCTTC. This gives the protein CAWSVPGSHYGYTF.

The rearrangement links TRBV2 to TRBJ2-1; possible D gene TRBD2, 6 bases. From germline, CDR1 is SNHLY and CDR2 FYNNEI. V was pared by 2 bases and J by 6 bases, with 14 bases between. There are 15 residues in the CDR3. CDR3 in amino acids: CASSEHGGWGNEQFF. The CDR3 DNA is TGTGCCAGCAGTGAACACGGAGGGTGGGGCAATGAGCAGTTCTTC. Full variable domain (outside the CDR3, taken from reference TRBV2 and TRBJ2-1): EPEVTQTPSHQVTQMGQEVILRCVPISNHLYFYWYRQILGQKVEFLVSFYNNEISEKSEIFDDQFSVERPDGSNFTLKIRSTKLEDSAMYFCASSEHGGWGNEQFFGPGTRLTVL.

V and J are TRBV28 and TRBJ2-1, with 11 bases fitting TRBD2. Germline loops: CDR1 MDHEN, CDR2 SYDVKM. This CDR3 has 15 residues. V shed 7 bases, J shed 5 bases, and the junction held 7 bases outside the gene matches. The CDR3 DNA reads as TGTGCCAGCACAGATAGCGGGAGGGCCAACAATGAGCAGTTCTTC. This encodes CASTDSGRANNEQFF.

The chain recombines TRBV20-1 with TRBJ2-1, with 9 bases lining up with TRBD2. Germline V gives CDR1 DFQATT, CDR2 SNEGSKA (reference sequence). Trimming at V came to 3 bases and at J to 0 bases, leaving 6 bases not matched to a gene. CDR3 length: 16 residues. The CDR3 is CSASILAGPSYNEQFF. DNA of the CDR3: TGCAGTGCTAGTATCCTAGCGGGACCCTCCTACAATGAGCAGTTCTTC.

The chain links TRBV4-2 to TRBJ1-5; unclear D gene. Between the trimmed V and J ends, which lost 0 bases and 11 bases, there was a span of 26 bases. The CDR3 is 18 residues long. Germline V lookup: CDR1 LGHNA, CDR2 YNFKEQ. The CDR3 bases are TGTGCCAGCAGCCAAGATACCGCCCGATCAACGGGGAAACGGGCCCAGCATTTT. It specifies CASSQDTARSTGKRAQHF.

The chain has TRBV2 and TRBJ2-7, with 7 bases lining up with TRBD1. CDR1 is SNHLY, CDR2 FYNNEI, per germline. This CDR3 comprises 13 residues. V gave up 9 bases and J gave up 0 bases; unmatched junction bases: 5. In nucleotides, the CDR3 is TGTGCCAGGCAGGGACAGAACTCCTACGAGCAGTACTTC. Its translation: CARQGQNSYEQYF.

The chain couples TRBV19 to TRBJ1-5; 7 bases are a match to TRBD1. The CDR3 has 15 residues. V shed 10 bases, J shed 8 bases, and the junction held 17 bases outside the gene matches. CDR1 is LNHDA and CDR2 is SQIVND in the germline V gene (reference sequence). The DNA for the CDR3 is TGTGCCATTTCTGACTTCCAGGGGGGCTTGAAGCCCCAGCATTTT. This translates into CAISDFQGGLKPQHF.

CDR3 DNA: TGTGCCAGCAGTGACCACGTCATCGGGAGGAACACAGATACGCAGTATTTT. Translation gives CASSDHVIGRNTDTQYF. The chain joins TRBV6-1 to TRBJ2-3, with TRBD2 matching over 7 bases. V dropped 3 bases and J dropped 2; count of bases not matched to a gene: 11. CDR3 size: 17 residues. In germline, CDR1 is MNHNS, CDR2 SASEGT.

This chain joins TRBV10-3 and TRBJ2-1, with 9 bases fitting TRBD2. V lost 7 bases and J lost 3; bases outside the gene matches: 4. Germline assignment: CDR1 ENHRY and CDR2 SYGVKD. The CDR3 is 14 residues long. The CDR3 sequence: CAITAREGYNEQFF. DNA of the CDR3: TGTGCCATCACAGCGCGGGAGGGCTACAATGAGCAGTTCTTC.